These 20 T cell receptor beta chains were all obtained from the same sample, sequenced in a study of CD8 T cells in ankylosing spondylitis. TCRdb reanalysed the 5' RACE reads using MiXCR and keeps one entry per CDR3 protein. The sample contains 250,000 to 400,000 distinct CDR3 sequences, 9.5% to 13% of which appear only once. Source material: blood, either unsorted or a sorted T cell fraction (not recorded which). The receptors come from a female donor with ankylosing spondylitis or in good health (not recorded which).

The chain links TRBV29-1 to TRBJ1-6; the D is unclear. V gave up 5 bases and J gave up 5 bases, with 7 bases separating them. The germline gives CDR1 SQVTM, CDR2 ANQGSEA. The CDR3 is 12 amino acids. This CDR3 reads CSVTYNNSPLHF. The DNA of the CDR3 is TGCAGCGTTACCTACAATAATTCACCCCTCCACTTT.

This clonotype has ten or more counts. This sequence joins TRBV20-1 and TRBJ2-3, with D perhaps TRBD2 (6 bases). The V gene lost 0 bases and the J gene lost 0 bases, with 10 bases spanning the gap. The CDR3 runs 15 residues. The germline V gene encodes CDR1 DFQATT and CDR2 SNEGSKA (reference sequence). CDR3 in amino acids: CSARDPSESTDTQYF. The CDR3 region has the DNA TGCAGTGCTAGAGACCCTAGCGAAAGCACAGATACGCAGTATTTT.

This clonotype was found many times. The chain couples TRBV5-6 to TRBJ2-5, with TRBD2 identical over 8 bases. CDR3 length: 16 amino acids. Germline CDR1 reads SGHDT; CDR2 reads YYEEEE. V trimming: 2 bases; J trimming: 5 bases; junction bases outside the gene matches: 11. The CDR3 DNA sequence: TGTGCCAGCAGCTTCCTAGGAAGCGGGGGATGGGAGACCCAGTACTTC. Translated, it gives CASSFLGSGGWETQYF.

In its sample, this clonotype was seen many times. V gene TRBV5-5 combines with J gene TRBJ2-7; 10 bases align to TRBD1. V lost 2 bases and J lost 2; bases outside the gene matches: 1. The CDR3 is 14 amino acids. Germline loops: CDR1 SGHKS, CDR2 YYEKEE (reference sequence). Here the CDR3 DNA reads TGTGCCAGCAGCTTAGGGACAGGGGCCTACGAGCAGTACTTC. It specifies CASSLGTGAYEQYF.

This clonotype was found many times. The chain recombines TRBV28 with TRBJ1-5; 7 nucleotides match TRBD1. Germline V gene sequence: CDR1 MDHEN, CDR2 SYDVKM. The junction had 4 bases not matched to a gene; V was cut back by 3 bases and J by 5 bases. CDR3 size: 14 residues. CDR3: CASSFQQGHQPQHF. In DNA form, the CDR3 reads TGTGCCAGCAGTTTCCAACAGGGGCATCAGCCCCAGCATTTT. Variable domain in full (rest from reference TRBV28 and TRBJ1-5): DVKVTQSSRYLVKRTGEKVFLECVQDMDHENMFWYRQDPGLGLRLIYFSYDVKMKEKGDIPEGYSVSREKKERFSLILESASTNQTSMYLCASSFQQGHQPQHFGDGTRLSIL.

In this sample, this clonotype turned up many times. J is TRBJ2-3 and V is TRBV18; D uncertain. Trimming took off 6 bases at V and 1 base at J, with 8 bases between the two ends. CDR1 is KGHSH and CDR2 is LQKENI in the germline V gene. The CDR3 covers 13 residues. The CDR3 here is CASSAQRTDTQYF. CDR3 sequence (DNA): TGTGCCAGCTCGGCACAGCGCACAGATACGCAGTATTTT.

This clonotype was observed a handful of times. V is TRBV4-1 and J is TRBJ2-7, with D possibly matching TRBD1 (6 bases). V lost 1 base and J lost 4, with 8 bases in between. There are 13 residues in the CDR3. Germline CDR1 and CDR2: MGHRA and YSYEKL. The CDR3 loop is CASSQARGYEQYF. The CDR3 region has the DNA TGCGCCAGCAGCCAAGCGAGGGGGTACGAGCAGTACTTC.

This clonotype came up many times. CDR3 nucleotides: TGCGCCAGCAGCTTGGGGGCAATTAGGGAAGCTTTCTTT. Translating gives CASSLGAIREAFF. The chain links TRBV5-1 to TRBJ1-1, with D unclear. CDR1 and CDR2 from the germline V gene are SGHRS and YFSETQ. Between the trimmed V and J ends, which lost 0 bases and 8 bases, there was a span of 11 bases. The CDR3 is made up of 13 amino acids. Full variable domain (outside the CDR3, taken from reference TRBV5-1 and TRBJ1-1): KAGVTQTPRYLIKTRGQQVTLSCSPISGHRSVSWYQQTPGQGLQFLFEYFSETQRNKGNFPGRFSGRQFSNSRSEMNVSTLELGDSALYLCASSLGAIREAFFGQGTRLTVV.

Many counts were recorded for this clonotype. The chain is built from TRBV7-2 and TRBJ2-1; D is undetermined. V was clipped by 3 bases and J by 7 bases, with 13 bases between them. This CDR3 comprises 14 residues. Germline values: CDR1 SGHTA, CDR2 FQGNSA. In DNA, the CDR3 is TGTGCCAGCAGCTTTTCGGAGATCGGGAATGAGCAGTTCTTC. Residues: CASSFSEIGNEQFF.

This chain links TRBV19 with TRBJ2-3; D is possibly TRBD2 (6 bases). Trimming shortened V by 4 bases and J by 0 bases, and 11 bases separated the two germline ends. Germline V gene sequence: CDR1 LNHDA, CDR2 SQIVND (reference sequence). The CDR3 covers 15 residues. The CDR3 sequence is CASSTSGTSTDTQYF. In DNA, the CDR3 is TGTGCCAGTAGTACGTCCGGGACTAGCACAGATACGCAGTATTTT.

This clonotype showed up many times. The chain employs TRBV12-3 or TRBV12-4 and TRBJ2-3; the D gene is possibly TRBD2 (5 bases). The CDR3 has 11 amino acids. V was cut by 6 bases and J by 8 bases, with 9 bases left in between. CDR3 DNA sequence: TGTGCCAGCAGCTTCGCGGGTACGCAGTATTTT. Protein sequence: CASSFAGTQYF.

This clonotype was counted many times. The V call is TRBV7-2, the J call TRBJ1-4, with D maybe TRBD1 (5 bases). The CDR3 runs 15 residues. Looked up from germline, CDR1 is SGHTA and CDR2 is FQGNSA. V lost 6 bases, J lost 8 bases, and 19 bases lay in between. In DNA form, the CDR3 reads TGTGCCAGCAGACAAGCAGGGAGGCCGGTAGAAAAACTGTTTTTT. It yields the protein CASRQAGRPVEKLFF.

This clonotype was seen at least ten times. The V and J genes are TRBV3-1 and TRBJ2-5; weak D call: TRBD2 (6 bases). Trimming removed 0 bases at V and 5 bases at J, with 13 bases between. The CDR3 extends over 15 amino acids. Germline CDR1 reads LGHDT; CDR2 reads YNNKEL (reference sequence). The CDR3 sequence is CASSQDWRAVETQYF. The CDR3 region has the DNA TGTGCCAGCAGCCAAGATTGGAGGGCCGTTGAGACCCAGTACTTC.

This clonotype was detected many times. CDR3 protein: CASSPGRSTDTQYF. CDR3 sequence (DNA): TGTGCCAGCAGCCCCGGGAGGTCCACAGATACGCAGTATTTT. The chain recombines TRBV11-2 with TRBJ2-3; 7 bases match TRBD2. The CDR3 covers 14 residues. J gave up 2 bases and V 5 bases, and 4 bases lay outside the gene matches. Germline CDR1 and CDR2: SGHAT and FQNNGV.

This clonotype was observed at least ten times. V and J are TRBV20-1 and TRBJ1-5; the D gene is possibly TRBD1 (5 bases). CDR1 and CDR2 (germline): DFQATT, SNEGSKA (reference sequence). The ends were cut back, 6 bases at V and 4 bases at J, with 16 bases in the middle. The CDR3 consists of 14 residues. In nucleotides, the CDR3 is TGCAGTGCGCCCTCTTCTTGGGGGAATCAGCCCCAGCATTTT. Translation gives CSAPSSWGNQPQHF.

A word on this clonotype: A much larger clone sits a single nucleotide away, making a read error possible. The chain uses TRBV28 and TRBJ1-2; D not resolved. The germline CDR1 and CDR2 sequences are MDHEN and SYDVKM. The CDR3 totals 12 residues. CDR3 sequence reads: CASSSTEYGYPF. As DNA, the CDR3 is TGTGCCAGCAGTTCGACGGAGTATGGCTACCCCTTC.

This clonotype has just one count. At one end the junction does not follow the germline gene, possibly because of a read error. The genes are TRBV20-1 and TRBJ2-3, with 14 bases that match TRBD2. The CDR3 consists of 19 residues. Germline loops: CDR1 DFQATT, CDR2 SNEGSKA (reference sequence). The CDR3 bases are TGCTGTGCTAGAGTTCGAGGACTAGCGGGAGGACAACGCACAGATACGCAGTATTTT. It yields the protein CCARVRGLAGGQRTDTQYF.

In this sample, this clonotype turned up a few times. The chain carries TRBV9 and TRBJ2-7, with D perhaps matching TRBD1 or TRBD2 (5 bases each). The CDR3 consists of 15 residues. Trimming shortened V by 6 bases and J by 7 bases, and 23 bases separated the two germline ends. Germline V gives CDR1 SGDLS, CDR2 YYNGEE. The CDR3 loop reads CASNTIRGPLLEQYF. CDR3 DNA: TGTGCCAGCAACACCATTCGGGGACCGCTCTTGGAGCAGTACTTC.

This clonotype was counted ten times or more. This chain links TRBV20-1 with TRBJ1-2, with no clear D. The length of the CDR3 is 13 residues. Looked up from germline, CDR1 is DFQATT and CDR2 is SNEGSKA (reference sequence). V was shortened by 3 bases and J by 4 bases, with 12 bases between the two germline ends. The CDR3 nucleotides read TGCAGTGCTAGGTGGGAAAATCGCTATGGCTACACCTTC. It is translated as CSARWENRYGYTF.

This clonotype was seen at least ten times. The J gene is TRBJ2-5, the V gene TRBV12-1; the table's D call of TRBD1 was not tested on the DNA. TRBV12-1 is a listed pseudogene. The CDR3 runs 15 residues. The CDR3 loop is CASSCLRGYQETQYF. The CDR3 coding sequence is TGTGCCAGCAGCTGTCTCAGGGGGTACCAAGAGACCCAGTACTTC.